A selection of T cell receptor beta chains follows, all from one sample in a study of Ad26.COV2.S vaccination and SARS-CoV-2 variants. Generated by immunoSEQ multiplex PCR, the TCRdb table keeps only in-frame clones and is missing some. In the table there are 180,000 or so clones, 70% to 90% of which are singletons. This specimen was peripheral blood, taken after recovery from COVID-19. These TCRs come from a human donor who had recovered from COVID-19. Each CDR3 is given with its conserved first and last residue. Fields, in order: clone size, D gene, V gene, J gene, CDR3 DNA, CDR3 protein. The D gene is left open where the match is weak. Clone size is shown for a subset of rows, as once, few, many or a class of expanded clone.

.,TRBD1,TRBV9,TRBJ1-4,TGTGCCAGCAGCCCGGGACAGATTAATGAAAAACTGTTTTTT,CASSPGQINEKLFF
.,.,TRBV28,TRBJ1-1,TGTGCCAGCAGCGTACGGAACACTGAAGCTTTCTTT,CASSVRNTEAFF
.,.,TRBV7-5,TRBJ2-5,TGTGCCAGAAGCTTAGCTCCGGGACACCCCCAAGAGACCCAGTACTTC,CARSLAPGHPQETQYF
.,.,TRBV19,TRBJ2-7,TGTGCCAGTAGTATAGGCAGGGGCCTTTCCTACGAGCAGTACTTC,CASSIGRGLSYEQYF
few,TRBD1,TRBV4-1,TRBJ2-2,TGCGCCAGCAGGACAGGGTCCGCCGGGGAGCTGTTTTTT,CASRTGSAGELFF
few,.,TRBV7-8,TRBJ1-5,TGTGCCAGCAGCCAAATTCAGGGCAGGGATCAGCCCCAGCATTTT,CASSQIQGRDQPQHF
few,.,TRBV5-1,TRBJ2-7,TGCGCCAGCAGCTCGCCGCCCTCGAAGGAGCAGTACTTC,CASSSPPSKEQYF
.,.,TRBV12-3/TRBV12-4,TRBJ2-7,TGTGCCAGCAGTCCTACTGGGACCTACGAGCAGTACTTC,CASSPTGTYEQYF
.,.,TRBV4-1,TRBJ1-5,TGCGCCAGCAGCCAACCAGACAGACCCAATCAGCCCCAGCATTTT,CASSQPDRPNQPQHF
.,.,TRBV30,TRBJ2-5,TGTGCCTGGAGTGATGCGCCCCGAGAGACCCAGTACTTC,CAWSDAPRETQYF
.,TRBD1,TRBV14,TRBJ2-1,TGTGCCAGCAGCCAAGCGGGACAGCCTCCTCTTGCCTCCTACAATGAGCAGTTCTTC,CASSQAGQPPLASYNEQFF
.,TRBD2,TRBV10-3,TRBJ2-3,TGTGCCATCAGTGGAGCGCGGGAGGGCCCCACAGATACGCAGTATTTT,CAISGAREGPTDTQYF
.,.,TRBV9,TRBJ2-1,TGTGCCAGCAGTCCGACGGGACGGGTGGACGAGCAGTTCTTC,CASSPTGRVDEQFF
.,.,TRBV6-5,TRBJ1-4,TGTGCCAGCAGTTACTCGAGTGCAGGGACGGGTGAAAAACTGTTTTTT,CASSYSSAGTGEKLFF
.,TRBD2,TRBV30,TRBJ2-5,TGTGCCATAGGACTAGCGGGGGAAGAGACCCAGTACTTC,CAIGLAGEETQYF
.,.,TRBV7-2,TRBJ1-2,TGTGCCAGCAGCGCTACAGGGCTTGCCTATGGCTACACCTTC,CASSATGLAYGYTF
.,.,TRBV12-3/TRBV12-4,TRBJ1-1,TGTGCCAGCAGTTTGGGCCGTCAAGAAGCTTTCTTT,CASSLGRQEAFF
.,.,TRBV11-2,TRBJ2-5,TGTGCCAGCAGCTTAGATAGGGCTCGACAAGAGACCCAGTACTTC,CASSLDRARQETQYF
.,.,TRBV2,TRBJ2-1,TGTGCCAGCAGCGACGGTAGTGAGCAGTTCTTC,CASSDGSEQFF
.,.,TRBV9,TRBJ1-3,TGTGCCAGCAGCCCTCCGGATGGGGAAGGAAACACCATATATTTT,CASSPPDGEGNTIYF
.,.,TRBV21-1,TRBJ2-5,TGTGCCAGCAGCAAAGTTCGGTGGAGGACAGCGCGGGAGACCCAGTACTTC,CASSKVRWRTARETQYF
few,.,TRBV12-3/TRBV12-4,TRBJ1-1,TGTGCCAGCATGACGAGGGGCGAGGTAGCTTTCTTT,CASMTRGEVAFF
.,.,TRBV5-4,TRBJ2-3,TGTGCCAGCAGCTTAGGGCGGGGAAGCACAGATACGCAGTATTTT,CASSLGRGSTDTQYF
.,.,TRBV5-4,TRBJ2-3,TGTGCCAGCAGCCGTCGACAGGGAGGAGTTCGGGGCACAGATACGCAGTATTTT,CASSRRQGGVRGTDTQYF
.,TRBD2,TRBV7-3,TRBJ2-3,TGTGCCAGCAGCTTAAAAGGAGCAGTAGCGGGGGCTTATAAACCAGATACGCAGTATTTT,CASSLKGAVAGAYKPDTQYF
.,TRBD2,TRBV10-3,TRBJ2-7,TGTGCCATCAGTGAAAGGGGGACTAGCGGGCCCCGCTCCTACGAGCAGTACTTC,CAISERGTSGPRSYEQYF
.,.,TRBV27,TRBJ2-7,TGTGCCAGCAGTTCCGGACGGTACGAGCAGTACTTC,CASSSGRYEQYF
.,.,TRBV21-1,TRBJ1-3,TGTGCCAGCAGCAAAGGCATGGGGGAAAGGACCGCAGAAATACGCGATAATACTGGAAACACCATATATTTT,CASSKGMGERTAEIRDNTGNTIYF
.,.,TRBV11-2,TRBJ1-6,TGTGCCAGCAGCTTAGAGCGGGGATCTTTTTCACCCCTCCACTTT,CASSLERGSFSPLHF
.,.,TRBV6-5,TRBJ2-5,TGTGCCAGCAGTTACGGGACCTTAAAAGAGACCCAGTACTTC,CASSYGTLKETQYF
.,.,TRBV7-8,TRBJ2-1,TGTGCCAGCAGCCCTTCCGGGGGCTTCGGCAATGAGCAGTTCTTC,CASSPSGGFGNEQFF
.,TRBD1,TRBV7-9,TRBJ1-2,TGTGCCAGCAGCTTAGGGACAGGGTCAAACTATGGCTACACCTTC,CASSLGTGSNYGYTF
.,.,TRBV27,TRBJ2-1,TGTGCCAGCAGACTCCACGGGACCACTTACAATGAGCAGTTCTTC,CASRLHGTTYNEQFF
.,.,TRBV29-1,TRBJ1-2,TGCAGCGTTGAAGAGCAGGGCCCTAACTATGGCTACACCTTC,CSVEEQGPNYGYTF
many,.,TRBV29-1,TRBJ1-3,TGCAGCGTTGGGCAGATGGGTGGAAACACCATATATTTT,CSVGQMGGNTIYF
.,.,TRBV7-7,TRBJ2-5,TGTGCTAGCAGCTTAGCCCGGAGAAGCCAAGAGACCCAGTACTTC,CASSLARRSQETQYF
.,TRBD2,TRBV4-1,TRBJ2-2,TGCGCCAGCAGCCTAGGTGGCGGGGGTATAGGAGGGGAGCTGTTTTTT,CASSLGGGGIGGELFF
.,.,TRBV7-2,TRBJ1-5,TGTGCCAGCAGCTTATGGACCTCCAATCAGCCCCAGCATTTT,CASSLWTSNQPQHF
few,TRBD2,TRBV7-9,TRBJ2-1,TGTGCCAGCAGTTTGACTAGCGGAAGCCAGTTCTTC,CASSLTSGSQFF
.,TRBD1,TRBV25-1,TRBJ2-5,TGTGCCAGCAGTGCTCTAGGGACAGCAGAGACCCAGTACTTC,CASSALGTAETQYF
.,.,TRBV27,TRBJ2-3,TGTGCCAGCAAAAAGGGTACGGGGACAGATACGCAGTATTTT,CASKKGTGTDTQYF
.,.,TRBV18,TRBJ2-1,TGTGCCAGCTCACCAGCGGGGTTCACGACGAATGAGCAGTTCTTC,CASSPAGFTTNEQFF
.,.,TRBV7-2,TRBJ1-2,TGTGCCAGCTCGGGTGGCTTTGGGGGTAACTATGGCTACACCTTC,CASSGGFGGNYGYTF
.,.,TRBV27,TRBJ2-7,TGTGCCAGCAGTCCCTGGGGACACCTACGGCACGAGCAGTACTTC,CASSPWGHLRHEQYF
.,TRBD1,TRBV5-5,TRBJ2-4,TGTGCCAGCAGCTTGGCCGGGACAGGGTTTGCAAACATTCAGTACTTC,CASSLAGTGFANIQYF
.,.,TRBV5-6,TRBJ2-7,TGTGCCAGCAGCTTGGACCCAATGACACAGCAGTACTTC,CASSLDPMTQQYF
once,.,TRBV5-5,TRBJ2-2,TGTGCCAGCAGCTTTGGTGGGACCAACACCGGGGAGCTGTTTTTT,CASSFGGTNTGELFF
.,.,TRBV19,TRBJ1-1,TGTGCCAGTAGTATATTGGCGGGAGCTTTCTTT,CASSILAGAFF
.,.,TRBV9,TRBJ2-3,TGTGCCAGCAGCGTAGGCGGCACAGATACGCAGTATTTT,CASSVGGTDTQYF
.,.,TRBV3-1/TRBV3-2,TRBJ2-3,TGTGCCAGCAGCCTACAGAGGGTCGATACGCAGTATTTT,CASSLQRVDTQYF
.,.,TRBV4-1,TRBJ2-7,TGCGCCAGCAGCCAAGTGACCGGGGGCTTTTTCTACGAGCAGTACTTC,CASSQVTGGFFYEQYF
.,.,TRBV3-1/TRBV3-2,TRBJ2-2,TGTGCCAGCAGCCACGACTATATCGCCGGGTTCACCGGGGAGCTGTTTTTT,CASSHDYIAGFTGELFF
.,.,TRBV6-6,TRBJ1-5,TGTGCCAGCAGTCCAGGGCTAGGTGGACAGCCCCAGCATTTT,CASSPGLGGQPQHF
.,TRBD1,TRBV19,TRBJ1-6,TGTGCCAGTAGTCAAGACAGGGACGACTATAATTCACCCCTCCACTTT,CASSQDRDDYNSPLHF
.,TRBD2,TRBV25-1,TRBJ2-7,TGTGCCAGCAGTGAATCATCAGGCAGTAGCGGGAGATACGAGCAGTACTTC,CASSESSGSSGRYEQYF
.,.,TRBV7-9,TRBJ2-3,TGTGCCAGCAGCCGAACCCTCCGGGGCACAGATACGCAGTATTTT,CASSRTLRGTDTQYF
.,TRBD1,TRBV5-1,TRBJ1-2,TGCGCCAGCAGCTTAGGACAGGGGCGAGGCTACACCTTC,CASSLGQGRGYTF
.,TRBD1,TRBV28,TRBJ1-2,TGTGCCAGCAGTTCGCCGGGACAGGGGCCCCCAAGGGGCTACACCTTC,CASSSPGQGPPRGYTF